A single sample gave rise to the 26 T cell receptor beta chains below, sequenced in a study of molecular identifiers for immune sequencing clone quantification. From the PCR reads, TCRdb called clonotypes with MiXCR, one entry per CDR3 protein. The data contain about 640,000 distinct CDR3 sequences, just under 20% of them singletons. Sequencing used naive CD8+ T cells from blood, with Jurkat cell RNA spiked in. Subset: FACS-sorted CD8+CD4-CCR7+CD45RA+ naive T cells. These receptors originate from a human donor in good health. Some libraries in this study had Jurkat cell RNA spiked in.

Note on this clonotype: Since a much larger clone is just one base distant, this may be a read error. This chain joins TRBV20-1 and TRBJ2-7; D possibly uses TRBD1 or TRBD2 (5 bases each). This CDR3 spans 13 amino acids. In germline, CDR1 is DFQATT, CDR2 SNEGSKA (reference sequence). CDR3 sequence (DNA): TGCAGTGCTAGAGTTGCAGGGAGTTACGAGCGGTACTTC. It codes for CSARVAGSYERYF.

In DNA, the CDR3 is TGTGCCAGCAGCGTAACGTCAGCCGACAATGAGCAGTTCTTC. It yields the protein CASSVTSADNEQFF. This chain links TRBV9 with TRBJ2-1; D is ambiguous. V was cut by 1 base and J by 5 bases, with 10 bases left in between. CDR3 length equals 14 residues. In germline, CDR1 is SGDLS, CDR2 YYNGEE.

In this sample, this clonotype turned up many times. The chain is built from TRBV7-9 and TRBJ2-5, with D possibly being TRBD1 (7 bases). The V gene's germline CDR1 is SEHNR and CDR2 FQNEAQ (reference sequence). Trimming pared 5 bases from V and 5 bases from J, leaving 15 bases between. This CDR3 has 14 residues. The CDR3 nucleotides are TGTGCCAGCAGCCTTCAGGGGGGTCTGGAGACCCAGTACTTC. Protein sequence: CASSLQGGLETQYF.

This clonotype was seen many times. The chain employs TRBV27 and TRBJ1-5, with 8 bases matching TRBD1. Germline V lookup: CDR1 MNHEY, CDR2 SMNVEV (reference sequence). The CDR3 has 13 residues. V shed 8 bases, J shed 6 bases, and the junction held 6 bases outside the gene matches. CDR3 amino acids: CASGDRGSQPQHF. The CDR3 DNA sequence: TGTGCCAGCGGAGACAGGGGAAGTCAGCCCCAGCATTTT.

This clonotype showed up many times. The CDR3 sequence: CASSSLDGRQYF. CDR3 bases: TGTGCCAGCAGCTCCCTGGACGGCCGGCAGTACTTC. The gene calls are TRBV7-9 and TRBJ2-7; D is unclear. CDR1 SEHNR and CDR2 FQNEAQ come from the germline V gene (reference sequence). V was cut by 4 bases and J by 9 bases, with 13 bases left in between. CDR3 length: 12 amino acids.

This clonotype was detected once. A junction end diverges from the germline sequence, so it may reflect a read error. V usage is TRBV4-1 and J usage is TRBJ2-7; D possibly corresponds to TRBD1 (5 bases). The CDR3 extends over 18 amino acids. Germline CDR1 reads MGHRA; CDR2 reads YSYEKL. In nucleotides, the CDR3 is TGCGCCGGCAGCCAAGATCATCCCGCGCGGACATATTCCTACGAGCAGTACTTC. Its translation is CAGSQDHPARTYSYEQYF.

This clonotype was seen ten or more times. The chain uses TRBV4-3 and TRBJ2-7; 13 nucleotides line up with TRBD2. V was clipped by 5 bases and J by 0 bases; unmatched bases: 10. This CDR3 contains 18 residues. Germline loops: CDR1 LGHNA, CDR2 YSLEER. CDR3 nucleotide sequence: TGCGCCAGCAGCTCCGGACTAGCGGGGGCCTGGAGCTCCTACGAGCAGTACTTC. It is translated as CASSSGLAGAWSSYEQYF.

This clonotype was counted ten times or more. The CDR3 sequence is CASSLGVYNSPLHF. The CDR3 region has the DNA TGTGCCAGCAGCTTAGGGGTGTATAATTCACCCCTCCACTTT. V gene TRBV7-6 combines with J gene TRBJ1-6; D is uncertain. V dropped 1 base and J dropped 4 bases, with 5 bases sitting between them. CDR3 length: 14 amino acids. CDR1 and CDR2 from the germline V gene are SGHVS and FNYEAQ.

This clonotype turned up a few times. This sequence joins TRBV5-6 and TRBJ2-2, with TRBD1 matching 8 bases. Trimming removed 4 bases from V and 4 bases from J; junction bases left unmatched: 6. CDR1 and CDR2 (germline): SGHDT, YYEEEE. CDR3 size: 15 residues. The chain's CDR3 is CASSPRQGFTGELFF. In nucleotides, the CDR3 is TGTGCCAGCAGCCCACGACAGGGGTTCACCGGGGAGCTGTTTTTT.

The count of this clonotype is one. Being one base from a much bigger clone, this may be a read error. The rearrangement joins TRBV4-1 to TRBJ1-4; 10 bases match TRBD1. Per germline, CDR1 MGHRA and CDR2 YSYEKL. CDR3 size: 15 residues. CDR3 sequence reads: CAGSQTGGAYEKLFF. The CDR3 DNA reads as TGCGCCGGCAGCCAGACAGGGGGCGCATATGAAAAACTGTTTTTT.

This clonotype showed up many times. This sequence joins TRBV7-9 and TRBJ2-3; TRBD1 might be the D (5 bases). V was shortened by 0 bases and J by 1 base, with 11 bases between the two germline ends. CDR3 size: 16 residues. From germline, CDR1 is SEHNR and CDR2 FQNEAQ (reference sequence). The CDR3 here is CASSLAPGFGTDTQYF. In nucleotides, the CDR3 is TGTGCCAGCAGCTTAGCCCCAGGGTTTGGCACAGATACGCAGTATTTT.

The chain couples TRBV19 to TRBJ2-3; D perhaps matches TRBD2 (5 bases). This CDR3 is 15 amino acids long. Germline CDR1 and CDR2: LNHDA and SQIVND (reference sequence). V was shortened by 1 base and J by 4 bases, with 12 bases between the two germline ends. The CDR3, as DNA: TGTGCCAGTAGTATAGGGGGAGATGAGGCAGATACGCAGTATTTT. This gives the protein CASSIGGDEADTQYF. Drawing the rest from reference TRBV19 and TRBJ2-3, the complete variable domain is DGGITQSPKYLFRKEGQNVTLSCEQNLNHDAMYWYRQDPGQGLRLIYYSQIVNDFQKGDIAEGYSVSREKKESFPLTVTSAQKNPTAFYLCASSIGGDEADTQYFGPGTRLTVL.

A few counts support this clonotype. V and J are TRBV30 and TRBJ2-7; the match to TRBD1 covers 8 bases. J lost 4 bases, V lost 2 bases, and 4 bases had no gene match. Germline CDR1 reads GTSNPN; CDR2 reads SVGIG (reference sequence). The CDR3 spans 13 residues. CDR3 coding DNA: TGTGCCTGGAGTTTCACAGGGGGTTACGAGCAGTACTTC. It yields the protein CAWSFTGGYEQYF.

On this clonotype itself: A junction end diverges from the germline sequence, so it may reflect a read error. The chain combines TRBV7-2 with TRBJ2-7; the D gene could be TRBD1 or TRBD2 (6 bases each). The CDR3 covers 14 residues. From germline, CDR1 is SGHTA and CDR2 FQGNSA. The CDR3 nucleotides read TGTGCCTGCAGCCCCGGGGGCCCCGCGGACGAGCAGTACTTC. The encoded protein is CACSPGGPADEQYF.

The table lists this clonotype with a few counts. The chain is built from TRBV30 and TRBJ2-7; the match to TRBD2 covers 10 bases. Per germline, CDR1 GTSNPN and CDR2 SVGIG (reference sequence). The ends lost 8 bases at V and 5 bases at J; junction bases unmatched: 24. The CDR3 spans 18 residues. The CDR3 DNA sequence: TGTGCCCTAGCACCCCCACAGGCCACCCTAGCGGGAGTCAACGAGCAGTACTTC. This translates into CALAPPQATLAGVNEQYF.

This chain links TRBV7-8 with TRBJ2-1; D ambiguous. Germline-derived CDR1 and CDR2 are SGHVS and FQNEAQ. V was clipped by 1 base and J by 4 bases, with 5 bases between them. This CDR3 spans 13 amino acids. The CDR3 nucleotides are TGTGCCAGCAGCTTAGTGGCTTACAATGAGCAGTTCTTC. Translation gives CASSLVAYNEQFF.

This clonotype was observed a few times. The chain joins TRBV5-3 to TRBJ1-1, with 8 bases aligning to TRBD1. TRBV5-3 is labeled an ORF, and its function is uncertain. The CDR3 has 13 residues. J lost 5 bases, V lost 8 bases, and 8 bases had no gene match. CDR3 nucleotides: TGTGCCAGCCTCAGGGGGCCGGGAACTGAAGCTTTCTTT. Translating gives CASLRGPGTEAFF.

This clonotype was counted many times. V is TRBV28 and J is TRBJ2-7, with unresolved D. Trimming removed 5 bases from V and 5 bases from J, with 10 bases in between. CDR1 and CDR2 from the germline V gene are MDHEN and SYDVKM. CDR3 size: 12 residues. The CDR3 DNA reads TGTGCCAGCAGTCCGACCTTGGACGAGCAGTACTTC. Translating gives CASSPTLDEQYF. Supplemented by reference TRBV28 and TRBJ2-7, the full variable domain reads DVKVTQSSRYLVKRTGEKVFLECVQDMDHENMFWYRQDPGLGLRLIYFSYDVKMKEKGDIPEGYSVSREKKERFSLILESASTNQTSMYLCASSPTLDEQYFGPGTRLTVT.

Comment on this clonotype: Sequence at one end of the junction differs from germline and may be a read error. DNA for the CDR3: TGTGCCAGCAGCTTGTATTTGGAACTAGAGAACACCGGGGAGCTGTTTTTT. It codes for CASSLYLELENTGELFF. J is TRBJ2-2 and V is TRBV5-3; TRBD2 might be the D (5 bases). TRBV5-3 is an open reading frame whose function is uncertain. The CDR3 consists of 17 residues.

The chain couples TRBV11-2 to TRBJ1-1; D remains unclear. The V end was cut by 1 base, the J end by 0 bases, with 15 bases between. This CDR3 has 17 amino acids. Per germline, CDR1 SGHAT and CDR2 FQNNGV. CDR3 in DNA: TGTGCCAGCAGCTTAGTTGGGTTCGGGGAGGTGAACACTGAAGCTTTCTTT. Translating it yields CASSLVGFGEVNTEAFF.

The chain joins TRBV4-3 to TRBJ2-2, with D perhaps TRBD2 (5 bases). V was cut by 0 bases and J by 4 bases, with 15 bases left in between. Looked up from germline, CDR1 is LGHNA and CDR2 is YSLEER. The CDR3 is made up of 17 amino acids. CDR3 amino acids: CASSQEVSGAITGELFF. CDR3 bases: TGCGCCAGCAGCCAAGAAGTCAGCGGTGCGATCACCGGGGAGCTGTTTTTT.

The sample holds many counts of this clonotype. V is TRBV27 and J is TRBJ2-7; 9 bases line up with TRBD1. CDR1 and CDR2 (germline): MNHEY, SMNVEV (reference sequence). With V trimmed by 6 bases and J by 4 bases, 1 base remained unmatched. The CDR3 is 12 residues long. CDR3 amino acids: CASRDRGYEQYF. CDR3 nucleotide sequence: TGTGCCAGCAGGGACAGGGGATACGAGCAGTACTTC.

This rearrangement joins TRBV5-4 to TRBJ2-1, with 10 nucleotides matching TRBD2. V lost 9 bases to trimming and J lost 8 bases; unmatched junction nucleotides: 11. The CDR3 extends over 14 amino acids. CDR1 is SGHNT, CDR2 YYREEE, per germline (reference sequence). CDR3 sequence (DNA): TGTGCCAACTCACTAGCGGGATCTCCGGATGAGCAGTTCTTC. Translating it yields CANSLAGSPDEQFF.

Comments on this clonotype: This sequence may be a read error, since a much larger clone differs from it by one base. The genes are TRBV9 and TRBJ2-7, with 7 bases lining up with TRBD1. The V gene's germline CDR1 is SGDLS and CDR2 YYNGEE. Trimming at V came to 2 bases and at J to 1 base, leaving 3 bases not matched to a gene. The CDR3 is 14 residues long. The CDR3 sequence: CASSVRDRSYEQYF. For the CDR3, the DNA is TGTGCCAGCAGCGTCCGGGACAGATCCTACGAGCAGTACTTC.

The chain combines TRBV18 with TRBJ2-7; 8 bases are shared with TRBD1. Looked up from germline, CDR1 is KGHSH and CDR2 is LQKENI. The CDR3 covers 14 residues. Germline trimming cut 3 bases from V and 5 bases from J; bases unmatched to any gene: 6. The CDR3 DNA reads TGTGCCAGCTCACCGACAGACAGGGGTCACGAGCAGTACTTC. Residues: CASSPTDRGHEQYF.

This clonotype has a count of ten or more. The CDR3 coding sequence is TGCAGTGCTAGGGACAGGGAAGTTGAGATTGAAGCTTTCTTT. It encodes CSARDREVEIEAFF. The V call is TRBV20-1, the J call TRBJ1-1; 8 bases line up with TRBD1. This CDR3 contains 14 residues. Unmatched junction bases numbered 10, after V lost 3 bases and J lost 7 bases. Germline V gene sequence: CDR1 DFQATT, CDR2 SNEGSKA (reference sequence).